This T cell receptor beta chain was captured in a study of human T cells and chemical hapten exposure. Whole-study context: Donors were sensitized with 2% DPC on the upper inner arm. It was small differences in pooled library volume that mainly caused per-sample TCR yields to vary. Study outcomes and limitations: In comparison with controls, expanded TCRs gave rise to a significantly larger number of large CDR3 similarity clusters. Positive correlation was observed between PT1 expanded TCR counts and patch test score.

TCRdb redid the calling of the RACE reads with MiXCR, one entry per CDR3 protein. The sample contains about 55,000 distinct CDR3 sequences, more than 9% of which appear only once. Trimming removed 0 bases from V and 0 bases from J; junction bases left unmatched: 0. This CDR3 contains 15 residues. Germline CDR1 LGHNA, CDR2 YSLEER. Time point meaning: pre-sensitization, week 0. Treatment indicated: therapeutic diphenylcyclopropenone sensitization with weekly scalp DPC. Unseparated into fractions, whole blood served as the source from which total RNA was extracted. This clonotype was observed many times. Its antigen is not identified.

The source material was whole blood, sampled in connection with sensitization to the hapten diphenylcyclopropenone (DPC). The rearrangement joins TRBV4-3 to TRBJ2-7, with TRBD2 matching 9 bases. This receptor was identified in a woman in her thirties with alopecia areata. Some clones in this sample may be carry-over from other donors' samples. As DNA, the CDR3 is TGCGCCAGCAGCCAAGAACTAGCGGGCTCCTACGAGCAGTACTTC. As protein: CASSQELAGSYEQYF.